The 29 T cell receptor beta chains below all came from one sample that was sequenced in a study of regulatory T cells in long-lasting Graves disease. Construction of the TCR beta libraries employed iRepertoire HTBI primers in conjunction with Arm-PCR of CDR3 regions. Via MiXCR, TCRdb re-called the multiplex PCR reads, giving one row per CDR3 protein. The sample carries about 320,000 distinct CDR3 sequences, 18% recorded once. Time point: newly diagnosed GD, antithyroid drugs for less than 3 months. Following extraction of RNA from PBMCs, that RNA was used to make the TCR library. The material was peripheral blood mononuclear cells (PBMCs), obtained at new diagnosis, from a patient treated with antithyroid drugs. Receptors originate from a female donor with Graves disease.

This clonotype was observed at least ten times. The chain has TRBV28 and TRBJ1-6; no clear D gene. Trimming removed 6 bases from V and 5 bases from J, with 5 bases in between. Germline V gene sequence: CDR1 MDHEN, CDR2 SYDVKM. This CDR3 has 12 amino acids. CDR3: CASSPDNSPLHF. CDR3 bases: TGTGCCAGCAGCCCAGATAATTCACCCCTCCACTTT.

Ten or more counts support this clonotype. J is TRBJ2-1 and V is TRBV20-1, with 8 bases fitting TRBD2. Germline loops: CDR1 DFQATT, CDR2 SNEGSKA (reference sequence). The CDR3 totals 18 residues. V lost 5 bases to trimming and J lost 0 bases; unmatched junction nucleotides: 15. CDR3 coding DNA: TGCAGTGCTCCCCCGCTTCGGGAGGGCCGGGGCTCCTACAATGAGCAGTTCTTC. It is translated as CSAPPLREGRGSYNEQFF.

This clonotype was counted many times. The chain links TRBV7-8 to TRBJ2-3, with TRBD2 as a possible D gene (5 bases). CDR3 length equals 16 residues. Between the trimmed V and J ends, which lost 1 base and 8 bases, there was a span of 19 bases. Germline V CDR1 and CDR2: SGHVS, FQNEAQ. The CDR3 DNA is TGTGCCAGCAGCTTAGGCCAGATTGGGAGTGGTGGTACGCAGTATTTT. Protein product: CASSLGQIGSGGTQYF.

This clonotype was detected a few times. This chain links TRBV2 with TRBJ1-2; the D is unclear. Germline lookup yields CDR1 SNHLY and CDR2 FYNNEI. The CDR3 totals 12 residues. Deletions cut 4 bases from V and 8 bases from J, with 11 bases between. CDR3 DNA: TGTGCCAGCAGTGCGGACCTCGAGGGCTACACCTTC. Protein sequence: CASSADLEGYTF.

This clonotype occurred many times. The chain employs TRBV20-1 and TRBJ2-5, with TRBD2 matching over 11 bases. This CDR3 region has 16 residues. The germline V gene encodes CDR1 DFQATT and CDR2 SNEGSKA (reference sequence). V shed 6 bases, J shed 1 base, and the junction held 10 bases outside the gene matches. CDR3: CSATPGTSGSQETQYF. DNA of the CDR3: TGCAGTGCCACCCCAGGCACTAGCGGGAGCCAAGAGACCCAGTACTTC.

This clonotype was observed at least ten times. The chain employs TRBV24-1 and TRBJ2-1; 9 positions agree with TRBD1. V dropped 9 bases and J dropped 10; count of bases not matched to a gene: 3. CDR3 length: 11 residues. Germline CDR1 and CDR2: KGHDR and SFDVKD. CDR3 amino acids: CATGTGNEQFF. The CDR3 DNA reads as TGTGCCACCGGGACAGGGAACGAGCAGTTCTTC.

This clonotype was seen ten or more times. The rearrangement links TRBV6-1 to TRBJ2-7; TRBD2 might be the D (5 bases). The V gene's germline CDR1 is MNHNS and CDR2 SASEGT. V was shortened by 8 bases and J by 0 bases, with 17 bases between the two germline ends. This CDR3 is 15 amino acids long. The CDR3 nucleotides are TGTGCCAGCGCTCCGAGAGGGCGGAGCTCCTACGAGCAGTACTTC. Residues: CASAPRGRSSYEQYF.

This clonotype was seen more than once but under ten times. A far larger clone is off by one base, so a read error is likely. The rearrangement links TRBV28 to TRBJ2-1; D possibly uses TRBD1 or TRBD2 (5 bases each). This CDR3 is built from 14 residues. With 6 bases removed from V and 13 bases from J, the gap between germline ends came to 22 bases. Germline V gene data show CDR1 as MDHEN and CDR2 as SYDVKM. CDR3 residues: CASRSPGQGETQFF. The CDR3 nucleotides read TGTGCCAGCAGATCACCGGGCCAGGGAGAGACCCAGTTCTTC.

V is TRBV10-3 and J is TRBJ2-7; 8 positions match TRBD1. This CDR3 has 13 residues. The germline CDR1 and CDR2 sequences are ENHRY and SYGVKD. V lost 6 bases to trimming and J lost 6 bases; unmatched junction nucleotides: 7. CDR3 amino acids: CAIREDREGEQYF. The CDR3 nucleotides are TGTGCCATCAGGGAGGACAGGGAAGGCGAGCAGTACTTC.

There are many counts of this clonotype. The genes are TRBV9 and TRBJ2-3, with TRBD1 matching over 9 bases. There are 14 residues in the CDR3. The germline V gene has CDR1 SGDLS and CDR2 YYNGEE. The ends lost 7 bases at V and 4 bases at J; junction bases unmatched: 7. Here the CDR3 reads CASGPGQGADTQYF. The CDR3 nucleotides are TGTGCCAGCGGACCGGGACAGGGAGCAGATACGCAGTATTTT.

Concerning this clonotype: Mismatch with germline at one junction end may stem from a read error. The chain employs TRBV15 and TRBJ1-1, with D uncertain. The CDR3 extends over 13 amino acids. Germline loops: CDR1 LNHNV, CDR2 YYDKDF (reference sequence). The CDR3 coding sequence is TGTGCCACCAGCAGAGGGGGAAGCACTGGAGCTTTCTTT. It specifies CATSRGGSTGAFF. The full variable domain, its missing parts supplied by reference TRBV15 and TRBJ1-1, is DAMVIQNPRYQVTQFGKPVTLSCSQTLNHNVMYWYQQKSSQAPKLLFHYYDKDFNNEADTPDNFQSRRPNTSFCFLDIRSPGLGDTAMYLCATSRGGSTGAFFGQGTRLTVV.

This clonotype was detected ten times or more. The chain has TRBV29-1 and TRBJ2-2, with 7 bases lining up with TRBD2. The germline V gene has CDR1 SQVTM and CDR2 ANQGSEA. V trimming: 6 bases; J trimming: 5 bases; junction bases outside the gene matches: 18. The CDR3 runs to 17 residues. The CDR3 DNA follows: TGCAGCGTCCGATACGGGACTCTCCTGGGGGGGACCGGGGAGCTGTTTTTT. The encoded protein is CSVRYGTLLGGTGELFF.

This clonotype was counted a few times. This CDR3 is CSAKRRWGGRSIGYEQYF. The CDR3 coding sequence is TGCAGTGCAAAGAGGAGGTGGGGCGGGAGATCGATCGGCTACGAGCAGTACTTC. This sequence joins TRBV20-1 and TRBJ2-7, with 7 bases matching TRBD2. CDR3 size: 18 residues. V lost 6 bases, J lost 3 bases, and 23 bases stayed unmatched. Per germline, CDR1 DFQATT and CDR2 SNEGSKA (reference sequence).

The sample holds many counts of this clonotype. The chain carries TRBV14 and TRBJ2-3; possibly TRBD2 for D (5 bases). V shed 5 bases and J shed 4 bases, with 19 bases lying between them. The CDR3 sequence is 16 residues long. The germline gives CDR1 SGHDN, CDR2 FVKESK. The chain's CDR3 is CASSARTQIRADTQYF. The CDR3, as DNA: TGTGCCAGCAGCGCCCGGACTCAAATAAGGGCAGATACGCAGTATTTT.

J is TRBJ1-1 and V is TRBV6-1, with TRBD1 identical over 9 bases. Germline V lookup: CDR1 MNHNS, CDR2 SASEGT. The CDR3 spans 16 residues. Trimming cost V 6 bases and J 0 bases; bases outside gene matches: 8. The CDR3 DNA is TGTGCCAGCAGCCCCGGGACAGGGATTATGAACACTGAAGCTTTCTTT. Protein sequence: CASSPGTGIMNTEAFF.

Of note for this clonotype: A much larger clone lies a single base off, so this may be a read error. V is TRBV28 and J is TRBJ2-1; D remains unclear. The CDR3 is 11 residues long. Trimming removed 4 bases from V and 13 bases from J, with 11 bases in between. Germline V CDR1 and CDR2: MDHEN, SYDVKM. The CDR3: CASSSSRRQFF. Written as DNA, the CDR3 is TGTGCCAGCAGTTCAAGCCGTAGACAGTTCTTC.

The CDR3 protein is CASSQESQAGKETQYF. The CDR3 region has the DNA TGTGCCAGCAGCCAAGAGAGTCAGGCGGGGAAAGAGACCCAGTACTTC. This chain joins TRBV3-1 and TRBJ2-5; D might be TRBD2 (6 bases). Germline CDR1 and CDR2: LGHDT and YNNKEL (reference sequence). The V gene lost 0 bases and the J gene lost 3 bases, with 14 bases spanning the gap. CDR3 length: 16 amino acids.

This chain connects TRBV30 to TRBJ1-6, with TRBD1 matching 11 bases. The germline CDR1 and CDR2 sequences are GTSNPN and SVGIG (reference sequence). Germline trimming cut 0 bases from V and 7 bases from J; bases unmatched to any gene: 2. The CDR3 is made up of 15 amino acids. This chain's CDR3 is CAWSVGTGGNSPLHF. The CDR3 DNA reads as TGTGCCTGGAGTGTTGGGACAGGGGGAAATTCACCCCTCCACTTT.

V usage is TRBV18 and J usage is TRBJ2-7; TRBD1 agrees at 12 bases. CDR1 KGHSH and CDR2 LQKENI come from the germline V gene. V shed 3 bases, J shed 6 bases, and the junction held 6 bases outside the gene matches. This CDR3 is built from 15 residues. The CDR3 DNA reads TGTGCCAGCTCACCTTCCGGGACAGGGGGCTCCGAGCAGTACTTC. Protein product: CASSPSGTGGSEQYF.

This clonotype was recorded at least ten times. The rearrangement uses TRBV29-1 and TRBJ2-1, with a weak D call TRBD1 (5 bases). CDR1 and CDR2 (germline): SQVTM, ANQGSEA. There are 14 residues in the CDR3. With 2 bases removed from V and 4 bases from J, the gap between germline ends came to 12 bases. The CDR3 region has the DNA TGCAGCGTTGAACACACAGGCACATACAATGAGCAGTTCTTC. Encoded protein: CSVEHTGTYNEQFF.

The table lists this clonotype with many counts. The gene calls are TRBV27 and TRBJ2-7; D ambiguous. The germline V gene encodes CDR1 MNHEY and CDR2 SMNVEV (reference sequence). This CDR3 contains 11 residues. V was pared by 5 bases and J by 7 bases, with 9 bases between. CDR3 DNA sequence: TGTGCCAGCAGTGGCGGCAGTGAGCAGTACTTC. Amino acids: CASSGGSEQYF.

The chain is built from TRBV2 and TRBJ2-7; 7 bases fit TRBD1. After removal of 6 bases from V and 5 bases from J, the junction contained 13 bases not matched to a gene. The CDR3 has 15 residues. Germline assignment: CDR1 SNHLY and CDR2 FYNNEI. This chain's CDR3 is CASRLTGTSLHEQYF. The CDR3 region has the DNA TGTGCCAGCAGGTTGACAGGGACCTCGCTCCACGAGCAGTACTTC.

This clonotype was seen at least ten times. The CDR3 nucleotides read TGTGCCAGCAGTTTTCAAGGGGCGGACCGTGAGCAGTACTTC. Amino acids: CASSFQGADREQYF. V and J are TRBV12-3 or TRBV12-4 and TRBJ2-7, with TRBD1 as a possible D gene (5 bases). V lost 3 bases, J lost 7 bases, and 16 bases lay in between. The CDR3 has 14 amino acids.

The V call is TRBV29-1, the J call TRBJ1-1; D unresolved. Looked up from germline, CDR1 is SQVTM and CDR2 is ANQGSEA. Trimming removed 6 bases at V and 3 bases at J, with 11 bases between. The CDR3 sequence is 12 residues long. CDR3 residues: CSVWEGDTEAFF. The CDR3, as DNA: TGCAGCGTGTGGGAGGGTGACACTGAAGCTTTCTTT.

The table lists this clonotype with a few counts. The V gene is TRBV7-3, the J gene TRBJ2-7, with D possibly matching TRBD1 (5 bases). The CDR3 is 14 amino acids. Germline CDR1 and CDR2: SGHTA and FQGTGA. Between the trimmed V and J ends, which lost 0 bases and 0 bases, there was a span of 6 bases. The CDR3 nucleotides are TGTGCCAGCAGCTTAACAGGGGCCTCCTACGAGCAGTACTTC. Its protein product is CASSLTGASYEQYF. The variable domain in full, with the rest retrieved from reference TRBV7-3 and TRBJ2-7, is GAGVSQTPSNKVTEKGKYVELRCDPISGHTALYWYRQSLGQGPEFLIYFQGTGAADDSGLPNDRFFAVRPEGSVSTLKIQRTERGDSAVYLCASSLTGASYEQYFGPGTRLTVT.

This clonotype was counted many times. This chain's CDR3 is CSVTGTGGSYEQYF. As DNA, the CDR3 is TGCAGCGTAACCGGGACAGGGGGCAGCTACGAGCAGTACTTC. The chain uses TRBV29-1 and TRBJ2-7; 12 nucleotides agree with TRBD1. CDR1 is SQVTM, CDR2 ANQGSEA, per germline. This CDR3 is 14 amino acids long. Losses at the gene ends were 6 bases for V and 3 bases for J; bases not matched to a gene: 6.

This clonotype was counted at least ten times. This sequence joins TRBV6-1 and TRBJ2-6; TRBD1 is a possible D gene (6 bases). Trimming cost V 5 bases and J 2 bases, with 7 bases left between them. The CDR3 totals 14 residues. The germline V gene encodes CDR1 MNHNS and CDR2 SASEGT. This CDR3 reads CASSTGTGANVLTF. The CDR3 DNA sequence: TGTGCCAGCAGTACAGGGACTGGGGCCAACGTCCTGACTTTC.

This clonotype was recorded many times. The chain joins TRBV5-6 to TRBJ2-7; tentative D call: TRBD2 (6 bases). The V gene's germline CDR1 is SGHDT and CDR2 YYEEEE. The CDR3 totals 14 residues. Trimming removed 8 bases from V and 6 bases from J, with 21 bases in between. Here the CDR3 DNA reads TGTGCCAGTCACGGGCCCAGGACTACTCGCGAGCAGTACTTC. Translating it yields CASHGPRTTREQYF.

This clonotype was counted between two and nine times. A far larger clone differs by one base, so this is likely a read error. The chain has TRBV11-3 and TRBJ2-1; weak D call: TRBD2 (5 bases). CDR1 and CDR2 from the germline V gene are SGHNT and YENEEA. The CDR3 is 17 amino acids. CDR3 bases: TGTGCCAGCAGCTTAGATCCCGGGGTTAGCTCCTACAATGAGCGGTTCTTC. Amino acids: CASSLDPGVSSYNERFF.